This entry describes one T cell receptor beta chain. Antigen specificity is unknown. The PCR ran on 60 Vbeta and 13 Jbeta primers. The protocol was immunoSEQ multiplex PCR, while the TCRdb copy is restricted to in-frame clones and leaves out a portion. This repertoire includes 100,000 to 150,000 clones. The data derive from a study of cytomegalovirus exposure and HLA in healthy donors. General study findings and limits: It was in a later analysis that TCR association rates were seen to vary by HLA locus, highest for DRB1 and lowest for HLA-C.

Germline lookup yields CDR1 SGHAT and CDR2 FQNNGV. V was pared by 1 base and J by 0 bases, with 18 bases between. This CDR3 has 18 amino acids. V and J are TRBV11-2 and TRBJ1-1, with a possible D match to TRBD1 (6 bases). This TCR derives from a man aged 35 to 55 in good health and CMV-seronegative. The sequencing sample was made of PBMCs. CDR3 DNA: TGTGCCAGCAGCTTAGGAGTCGGGGGGCGGAAGATGAACACTGAAGCTTTCTTT. It translates to CASSLGVGGRKMNTEAFF.